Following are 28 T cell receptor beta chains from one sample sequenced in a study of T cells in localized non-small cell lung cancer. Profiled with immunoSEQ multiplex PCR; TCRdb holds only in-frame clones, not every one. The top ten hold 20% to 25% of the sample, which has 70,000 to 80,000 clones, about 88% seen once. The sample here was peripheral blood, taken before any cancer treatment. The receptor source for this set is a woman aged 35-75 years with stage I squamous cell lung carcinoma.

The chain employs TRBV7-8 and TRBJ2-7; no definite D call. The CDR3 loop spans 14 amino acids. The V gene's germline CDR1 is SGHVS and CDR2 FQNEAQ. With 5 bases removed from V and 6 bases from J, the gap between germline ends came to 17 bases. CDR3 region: CASSPGRHVGEQYF. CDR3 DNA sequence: TGTGCCAGCAGCCCCGGGCGTCATGTTGGCGAGCAGTACTTC.

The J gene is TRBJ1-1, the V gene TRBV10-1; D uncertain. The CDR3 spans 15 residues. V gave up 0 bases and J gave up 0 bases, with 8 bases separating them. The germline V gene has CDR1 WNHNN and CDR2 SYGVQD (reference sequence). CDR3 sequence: CASSESKALNTEAFF. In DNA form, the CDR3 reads TGCGCCAGCAGTGAGTCAAAGGCCTTGAACACTGAAGCTTTCTTT.

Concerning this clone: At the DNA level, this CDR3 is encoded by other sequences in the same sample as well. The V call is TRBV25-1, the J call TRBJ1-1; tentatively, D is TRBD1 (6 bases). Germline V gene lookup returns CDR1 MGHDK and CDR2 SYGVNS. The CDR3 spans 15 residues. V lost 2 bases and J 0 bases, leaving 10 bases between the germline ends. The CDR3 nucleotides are TGTGCCAGCAGTGAAAGGGGGAGAATGAACACTGAAGCTTTCTTT. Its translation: CASSERGRMNTEAFF.

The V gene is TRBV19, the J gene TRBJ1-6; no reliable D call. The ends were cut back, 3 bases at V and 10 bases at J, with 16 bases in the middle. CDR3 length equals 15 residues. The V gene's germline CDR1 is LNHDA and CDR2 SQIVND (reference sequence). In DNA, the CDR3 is TGTGCCAGTAGTATGCCAGGTCGGGAAGGCTCACCCCTCCACTTT. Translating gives CASSMPGREGSPLHF.

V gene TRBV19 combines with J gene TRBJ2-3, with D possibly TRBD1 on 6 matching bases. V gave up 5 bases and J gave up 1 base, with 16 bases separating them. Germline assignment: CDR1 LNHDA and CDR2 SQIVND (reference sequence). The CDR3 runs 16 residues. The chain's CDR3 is CASSVMGAFGTDTQYF. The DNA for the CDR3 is TGTGCCAGTAGTGTAATGGGGGCTTTTGGCACAGATACGCAGTATTTT.

DNA for the CDR3: TGTGCCAGCAGGGCCTCGGGCGCCACGGCTTCACCCCTCCACTTT. Its translation: CASRASGATASPLHF. The V and J genes are TRBV2 and TRBJ1-6; D ambiguous. Germline values: CDR1 SNHLY, CDR2 FYNNEI. The V end lost 6 bases, the J end lost 9 bases, and 18 bases lay between the germline ends. This CDR3 has 15 residues.

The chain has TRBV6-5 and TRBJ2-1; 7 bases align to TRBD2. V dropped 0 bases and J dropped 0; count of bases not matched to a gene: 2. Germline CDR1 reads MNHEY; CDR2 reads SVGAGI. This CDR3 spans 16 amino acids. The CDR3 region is CASSYSAGNSYNEQFF. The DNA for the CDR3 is TGTGCCAGCAGTTACTCAGCGGGGAACTCCTACAATGAGCAGTTCTTC.

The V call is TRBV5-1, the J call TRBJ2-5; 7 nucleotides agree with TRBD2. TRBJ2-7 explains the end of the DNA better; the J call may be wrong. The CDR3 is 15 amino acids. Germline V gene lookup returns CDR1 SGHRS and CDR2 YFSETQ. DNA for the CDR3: TGCGCCAGCAGCTTGGGGGAGGGTAGGTCCTACGAGCAGTACTTC. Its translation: CASSLGEGRSYEQYF.

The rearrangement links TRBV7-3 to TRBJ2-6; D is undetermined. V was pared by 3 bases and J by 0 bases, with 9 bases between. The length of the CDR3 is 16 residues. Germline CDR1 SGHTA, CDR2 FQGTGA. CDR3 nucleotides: TGTGCCAGCAGCTTGGACGGTCACTCTGGGGCCAACGTCCTGACTTTC. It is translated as CASSLDGHSGANVLTF. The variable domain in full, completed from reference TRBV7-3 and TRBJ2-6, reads GAGVSQTPSNKVTEKGKYVELRCDPISGHTALYWYRQSLGQGPEFLIYFQGTGAADDSGLPNDRFFAVRPEGSVSTLKIQRTERGDSAVYLCASSLDGHSGANVLTFGAGSRLTVL.

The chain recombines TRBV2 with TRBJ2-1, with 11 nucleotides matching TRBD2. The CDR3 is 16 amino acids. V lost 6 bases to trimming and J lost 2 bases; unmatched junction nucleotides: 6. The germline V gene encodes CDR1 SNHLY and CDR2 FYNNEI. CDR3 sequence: CASRALAGGPYNEQFF. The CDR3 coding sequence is TGTGCCAGCAGGGCCCTAGCGGGGGGACCCTACAATGAGCAGTTCTTC. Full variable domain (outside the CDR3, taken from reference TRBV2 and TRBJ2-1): EPEVTQTPSHQVTQMGQEVILRCVPISNHLYFYWYRQILGQKVEFLVSFYNNEISEKSEIFDDQFSVERPDGSNFTLKIRSTKLEDSAMYFCASRALAGGPYNEQFFGPGTRLTVL.

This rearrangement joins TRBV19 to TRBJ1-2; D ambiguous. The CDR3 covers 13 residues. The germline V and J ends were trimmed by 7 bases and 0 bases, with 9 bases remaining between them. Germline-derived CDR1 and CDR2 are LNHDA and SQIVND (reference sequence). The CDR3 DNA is TGTGCCAGTATGCGGGGTGCTAACTATGGCTACACCTTC. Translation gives CASMRGANYGYTF.

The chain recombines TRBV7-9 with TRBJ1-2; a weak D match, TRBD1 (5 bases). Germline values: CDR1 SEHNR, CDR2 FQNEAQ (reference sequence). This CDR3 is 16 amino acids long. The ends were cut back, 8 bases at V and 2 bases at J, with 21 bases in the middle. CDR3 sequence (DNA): TGTGCCAGCTTCCGGGGGACTGGAGGGGAGAACTATGGCTACACCTTC. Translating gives CASFRGTGGENYGYTF.

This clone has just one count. The CDR3 DNA follows: TGTGCCACCATGGTCGGAGTTGGGGGGTTTAACTATGGCTACACCTTC. Its protein product is CATMVGVGGFNYGYTF. The chain employs TRBV15 and TRBJ1-2; D may be TRBD1 (5 bases). The CDR3 is 16 amino acids. Trimming left V 7 bases short and J 1 base short, with 19 bases between. Germline CDR1 and CDR2: LNHNV and YYDKDF (reference sequence).

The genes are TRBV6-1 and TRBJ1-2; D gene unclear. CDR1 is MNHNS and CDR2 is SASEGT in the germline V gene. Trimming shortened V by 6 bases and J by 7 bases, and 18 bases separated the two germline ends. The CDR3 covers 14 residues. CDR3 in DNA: TGTGCCAGCAGCGACATAAGTAGAGGTGGTGGCTACACCTTC. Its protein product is CASSDISRGGGYTF.

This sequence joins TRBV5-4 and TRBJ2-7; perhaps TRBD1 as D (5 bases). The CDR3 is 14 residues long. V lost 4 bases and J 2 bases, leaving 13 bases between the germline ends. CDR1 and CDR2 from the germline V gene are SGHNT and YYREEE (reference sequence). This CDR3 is CASSQDAGTYEQYF. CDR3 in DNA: TGTGCCAGCAGCCAAGATGCAGGGACCTACGAGCAGTACTTC.

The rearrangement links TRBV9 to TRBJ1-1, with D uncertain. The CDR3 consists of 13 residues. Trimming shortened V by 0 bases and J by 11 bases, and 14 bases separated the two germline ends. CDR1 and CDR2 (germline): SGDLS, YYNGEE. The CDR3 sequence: CASSVGTDGGAFF. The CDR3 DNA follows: TGTGCCAGCAGCGTAGGGACGGACGGTGGGGCTTTCTTT.

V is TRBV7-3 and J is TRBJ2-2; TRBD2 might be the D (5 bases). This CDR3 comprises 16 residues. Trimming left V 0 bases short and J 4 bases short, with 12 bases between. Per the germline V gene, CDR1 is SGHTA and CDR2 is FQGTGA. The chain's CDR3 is CASSLTTSRGTGELFF. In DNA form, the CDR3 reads TGTGCCAGCAGCTTAACGACTTCCCGGGGCACCGGGGAGCTGTTTTTT.

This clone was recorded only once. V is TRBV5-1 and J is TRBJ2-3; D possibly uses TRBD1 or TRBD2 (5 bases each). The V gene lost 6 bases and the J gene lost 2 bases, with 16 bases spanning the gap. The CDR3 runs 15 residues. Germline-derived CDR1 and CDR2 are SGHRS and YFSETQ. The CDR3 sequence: CASTHGASSTDTQYF. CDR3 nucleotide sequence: TGCGCCAGCACCCACGGGGCCTCATCCACAGATACGCAGTATTTT.

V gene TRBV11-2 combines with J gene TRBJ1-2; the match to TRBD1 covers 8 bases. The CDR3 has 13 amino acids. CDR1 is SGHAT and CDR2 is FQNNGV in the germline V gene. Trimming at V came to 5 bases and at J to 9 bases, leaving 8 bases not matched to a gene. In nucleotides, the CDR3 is TGTGCCAGCAGCAGGGACAGGACTTCAAGCTACACCTTC. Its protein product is CASSRDRTSSYTF.

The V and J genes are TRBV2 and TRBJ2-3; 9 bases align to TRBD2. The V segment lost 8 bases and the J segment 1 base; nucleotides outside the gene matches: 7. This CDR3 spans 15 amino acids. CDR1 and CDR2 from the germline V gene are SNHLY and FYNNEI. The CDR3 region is CASRLLAGGTDTQYF. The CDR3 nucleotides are TGTGCCAGCCGACTACTAGCGGGCGGCACAGATACGCAGTATTTT.

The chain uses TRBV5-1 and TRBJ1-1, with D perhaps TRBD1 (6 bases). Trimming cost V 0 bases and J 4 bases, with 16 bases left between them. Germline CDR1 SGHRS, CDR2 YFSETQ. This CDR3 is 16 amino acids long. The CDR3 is CASSLGFGGGGTEAFF. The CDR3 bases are TGCGCCAGCAGCTTGGGATTCGGCGGGGGCGGCACTGAAGCTTTCTTT.

The CDR3 loop reads CASKGWQGPEAFF. The DNA of the CDR3 is TGTGCCAGCAAGGGGTGGCAGGGACCTGAAGCTTTCTTT. This chain connects TRBV6-5 to TRBJ1-1, with D possibly TRBD1 on 5 matching bases. Germline V gene lookup returns CDR1 MNHEY and CDR2 SVGAGI. The CDR3 has 13 amino acids. V lost 7 bases, J lost 6 bases, and 15 bases lay in between.

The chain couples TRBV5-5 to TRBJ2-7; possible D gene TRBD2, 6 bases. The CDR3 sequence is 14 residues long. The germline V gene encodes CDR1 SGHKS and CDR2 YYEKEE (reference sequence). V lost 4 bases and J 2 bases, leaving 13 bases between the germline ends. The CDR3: CASSGGDHTYEQYF. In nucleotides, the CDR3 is TGTGCCAGCAGCGGAGGGGACCACACCTACGAGCAGTACTTC.

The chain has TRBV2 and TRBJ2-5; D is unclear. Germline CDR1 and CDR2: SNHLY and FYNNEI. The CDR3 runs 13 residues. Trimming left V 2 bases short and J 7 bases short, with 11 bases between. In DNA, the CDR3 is TGTGCCAGCAGTGAACCGGGTATGGGGACCCAGTACTTC. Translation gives CASSEPGMGTQYF. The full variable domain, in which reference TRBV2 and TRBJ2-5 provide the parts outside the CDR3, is EPEVTQTPSHQVTQMGQEVILRCVPISNHLYFYWYRQILGQKVEFLVSFYNNEISEKSEIFDDQFSVERPDGSNFTLKIRSTKLEDSAMYFCASSEPGMGTQYFGPGTRLLVL.

The CDR3 nucleotides read TGTGCCAGCAGCCAGGTATCCTACGAGCAGTACTTC. It translates to CASSQVSYEQYF. This chain connects TRBV6-6 to TRBJ2-7; D is unclear. Germline CDR1 reads MNHNY; CDR2 reads SVGAGI (reference sequence). The CDR3 spans 12 residues. V gave up 6 bases and J gave up 1 base, with 7 bases separating them.

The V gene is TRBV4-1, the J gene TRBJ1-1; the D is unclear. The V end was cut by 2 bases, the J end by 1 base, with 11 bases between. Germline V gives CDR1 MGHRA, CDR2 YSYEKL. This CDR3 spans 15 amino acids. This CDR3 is CASSQSTHPNTEAFF. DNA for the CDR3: TGCGCCAGCAGCCAATCGACCCATCCGAACACTGAAGCTTTCTTT.

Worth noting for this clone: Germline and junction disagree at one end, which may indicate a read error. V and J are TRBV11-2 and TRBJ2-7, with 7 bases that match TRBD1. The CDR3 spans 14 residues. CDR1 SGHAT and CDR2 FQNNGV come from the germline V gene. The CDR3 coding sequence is TGTGCCAGCAGCTTTGATCCCGGGACAGCCCTTCCGGACTTC. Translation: CASSFDPGTALPDF.

The CDR3 protein is CASSPRDSPAYEQYF. Written as DNA, the CDR3 is TGTGCCAGCTCACCACGGGACAGCCCTGCCTACGAGCAGTACTTC. This rearrangement joins TRBV18 to TRBJ2-7, with 7 bases lining up with TRBD1. CDR1 KGHSH and CDR2 LQKENI come from the germline V gene. This CDR3 has 15 amino acids. J lost 2 bases, V lost 1 base, and 5 bases had no gene match.